These 4 T cell receptor beta chains were sequenced from one sample in a study of preoperative IRX-2 immunotherapy in early breast cancer. The table came from immunoSEQ multiplex PCR; TCRdb's copy has only in-frame clones and leaves some out. The sample has 30,000 to 45,000 clones, 80% to 90% seen once. Treatment noted: preoperative locoregional IRX-2 cytokine immunotherapy. Specimen: lymph node tissue, collected after IRX-2 immunotherapy. Receptors were obtained from a human donor with breast cancer.

The chain combines TRBV5-1 with TRBJ1-1; 10 nucleotides agree with TRBD1. The CDR3 covers 17 residues. Looked up from germline, CDR1 is SGHRS and CDR2 is YFSETQ. Trimming took 5 bases from V and 1 from J; bases not matched to a gene: 11. In nucleotides, the CDR3 is TGCGCCAGCAGTGATGCCGGGACAGGGGCCGGGAACACTGAAGCTTTCTTT. Translated: CASSDAGTGAGNTEAFF.

This clone appeared once. This sequence joins TRBV6-8 and TRBJ1-2; 7 bases line up with TRBD1. The CDR3 runs to 16 residues. Germline V gene sequence: CDR1 MNHGY, CDR2 SAAAGT. With 4 bases clipped from V and 5 bases from J, the junction kept 13 bases outside the gene matches. Here the CDR3 reads CASSFQRQGRGYGYTF. CDR3 DNA: TGTGCCAGCAGTTTCCAAAGACAGGGTCGCGGGTATGGCTACACCTTC.

CDR3 loop: CASSGDRGNLGYTF. As DNA, the CDR3 is TGTGCCAGCAGCGGGGACAGGGGAAATCTGGGCTACACCTTC. The chain carries TRBV14 and TRBJ1-2, with TRBD1 matching 10 bases. CDR3 length equals 14 residues. Germline CDR1 is SGHDN and CDR2 is FVKESK. V was pared by 5 bases and J by 8 bases, with 8 bases of the junction left unmatched.

The chain joins TRBV1 to TRBJ2-3. TRBV1 is reported as a pseudogene. The CDR3 totals 16 residues. The CDR3 sequence: CASSQDFSAATDTQYF. CDR3 coding DNA: TGCGCCAGCAGCCAAGATTTCTCGGCCGCCACAGATACGCAGTATTTT.